This TCR beta chain emerged from a study of OX40 agonist ivuxolimab in advanced cancers. Study observations and caveats: Expanded clones belonging to CD8+ T cells outnumbered, on average, those of CD4+. No determination was made of the antigen specificity of the expanded peripheral T cells.

In germline, CDR1 is MDHEN, CDR2 SYDVKM. CDR3 size: 12 residues. The ends were cut back, 8 bases at V and 3 bases at J, with 11 bases in the middle. As regards this clone: Its antigen remains unidentified.

Sequencing used immunoSEQ multiplex PCR; TCRdb keeps in-frame clones, though not all of them. The repertoire holds fewer than 8,000 clones, with about 90% as singletons. This receptor was identified in an adult with an advanced solid tumor such as melanoma, head and neck, liver or kidney cancer. The chain carries TRBV28 and TRBJ2-7; D gene unclear. The sample was CD4+ or CD8+ T cells sorted from blood, taken in a trial of the OX40 agonist ivuxolimab. The CDR3 DNA reads TGTGCCAGCCGTGAAGGGTACTACGAGCAGTACTTC. Translating gives CASREGYYEQYF. Combining the CDR3 with reference TRBV28 and TRBJ2-7 gives the whole variable domain DVKVTQSSRYLVKRTGEKVFLECVQDMDHENMFWYRQDPGLGLRLIYFSYDVKMKEKGDIPEGYSVSREKKERFSLILESASTNQTSMYLCASREGYYEQYFGPGTRLTVT.